This T cell receptor beta chain originates from a study of blood T cells in healthy people across ages. The donors, healthy Caucasians from Russia, were aged roughly 6 to 100. Every donor gave ten milliliters of peripheral blood. Trimming stripped 4 bases from V and 5 bases from J, with 12 bases between. This CDR3 has 13 amino acids. The germline CDR1 and CDR2 sequences are MNHEY and SMNVEV (reference sequence). Together with a sample-barcoded 5' primer, a J-beta primer mix was included in a second PCR lasting roughly 6 to 12 cycles. TCRdb redid the calling of the 5' RACE reads with MiXCR, one entry per CDR3 protein. The repertoire holds about 680,000 distinct CDR3 sequences, more than 40% seen once, with 30% to 35% in the top ten. This clonotype was seen more than once but under ten times. Antigen specificity is unknown. Whole-study results and caveats: Diversity was higher, and naive CD4+ cells more numerous, in long-lived donors than in aged donors.

V gene TRBV27 combines with J gene TRBJ2-7; either TRBD1 or TRBD2 may fit D (6 bases each). This receptor was identified in a woman aged 60 to 75 in good health. The sample consisted of blood. CDR3: CASSYGGTHEQYF. CDR3 DNA sequence: TGTGCCAGCAGTTACGGGGGCACCCACGAGCAGTACTTC.